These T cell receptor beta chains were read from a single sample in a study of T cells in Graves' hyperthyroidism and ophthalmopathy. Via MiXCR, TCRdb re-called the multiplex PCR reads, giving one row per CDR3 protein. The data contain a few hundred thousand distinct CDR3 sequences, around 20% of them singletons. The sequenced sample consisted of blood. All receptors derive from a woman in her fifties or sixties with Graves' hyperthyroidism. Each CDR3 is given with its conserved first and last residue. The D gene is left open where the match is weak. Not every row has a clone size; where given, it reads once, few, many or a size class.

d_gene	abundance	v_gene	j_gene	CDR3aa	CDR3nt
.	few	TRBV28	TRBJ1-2	CASSLQRDGYTF	TGTGCCAGCAGTTTACAGAGGGATGGCTACACCTTC
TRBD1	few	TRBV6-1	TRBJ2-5	CASSKSQGGFETQYF	TGTGCCAGCAGTAAATCCCAAGGGGGCTTTGAGACCCAGTACTTC
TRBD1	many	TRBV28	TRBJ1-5	CASSALGQGKVQPQHF	TGTGCCAGCAGTGCCTTAGGACAGGGAAAGGTACAGCCCCAGCATTTT
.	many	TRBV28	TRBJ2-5	CASSSPADAETQYF	TGTGCCAGCAGTTCCCCGGCGGACGCAGAGACCCAGTACTTC
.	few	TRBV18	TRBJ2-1	CASSPPRGNYNEQFF	TGTGCCAGCTCACCACCTAGGGGTAATTACAATGAGCAGTTCTTC
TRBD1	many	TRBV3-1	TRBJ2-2	CASSPPGQMNTGELFF	TGTGCCAGCAGCCCACCGGGACAGATGAACACCGGGGAGCTGTTTTTT
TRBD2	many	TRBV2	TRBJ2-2	CASRLVAGFTGELFF	TGTGCCAGCCGTTTGGTAGCGGGTTTCACCGGGGAGCTGTTTTTT
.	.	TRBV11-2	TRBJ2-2	CASIPLGRTGELFF	TGTGCCAGCATCCCCCTTGGAAGGACCGGGGAGCTGTTTTTT
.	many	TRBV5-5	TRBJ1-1	CASSFFGLNTEAFF	TGTGCCAGCAGCTTTTTCGGATTGAACACTGAAGCTTTCTTT
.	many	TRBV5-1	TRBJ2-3	CASSPTASDTQYF	TGCGCCAGCAGTCCTACAGCTTCAGATACGCAGTATTTT
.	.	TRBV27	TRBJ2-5	CASSPSSRDEETQYF	TGTGCCAGCAGTCCCTCGTCCCGGGACGAAGAGACCCAGTACTTC
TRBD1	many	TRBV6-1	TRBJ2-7	CATTGTGSSYEQYF	TGTGCCACCACGGGGACAGGGAGCTCCTACGAGCAGTACTTC
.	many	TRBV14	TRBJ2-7	CASSQGAQGTTYEQYF	TGTGCCAGCAGCCAAGGTGCCCAGGGGACAACCTACGAGCAGTACTTC
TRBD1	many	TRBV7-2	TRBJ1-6	CASSGDRGGKVRSPLHF	TGTGCCAGCAGCGGGGACAGGGGTGGGAAAGTACGATCACCCCTCCACTTT
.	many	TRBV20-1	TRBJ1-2	CSAPPPRGNYGYTF	TGCAGTGCTCCCCCCCCCAGGGGCAACTATGGCTACACCTTC
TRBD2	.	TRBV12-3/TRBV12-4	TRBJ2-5	CASRVAGVETQYF	TGTGCCAGCAGGGTAGCGGGGGTGGAGACCCAGTACTTC
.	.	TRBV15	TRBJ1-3	CATSRDQGQRAGNTIYF	TGTGCCACCAGCAGAGATCAGGGGCAAAGAGCTGGAAACACCATATATTTT
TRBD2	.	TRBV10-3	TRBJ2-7	CAISESTSGSYEQYF	TGTGCCATCAGTGAGTCTACTAGCGGCTCCTACGAGCAGTACTTC
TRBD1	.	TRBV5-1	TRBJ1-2	CASRSDRAADGYTF	TGCGCCAGCAGGTCGGACAGGGCCGCGGATGGCTACACCTTC